What follows are 24 T cell receptor beta chains derived from one specimen sequenced in a study of cytomegalovirus exposure and HLA in healthy donors. The PCR employed 60 Vbeta primers together with 13 Jbeta primers. Generated by immunoSEQ multiplex PCR, the TCRdb table keeps only in-frame clones and is missing some. The sample has about 140,000 clones, about four fifths seen once. Material: PBMCs. The receptors were sampled from a man in his forties in good health and CMV-seropositive.

This chain uses TRBV23-1 with TRBJ1-1; 9 bases align to TRBD1. TRBV23-1 is an ORF for which the function is uncertain. V gave up 5 bases and J gave up 1 base; unmatched junction bases: 5. This CDR3 has 15 amino acids. CDR3 nucleotide sequence: TGCGCCAGCAGTGGCGGGGGACAGGGGAACACTGAAGCTTTCTTT. Protein product: CASSGGGQGNTEAFF.

The chain employs TRBV13 and TRBJ2-7, with a tentative D call TRBD1 (5 bases). There are 14 residues in the CDR3. In germline, CDR1 is PRHDT, CDR2 FYEKMQ (reference sequence). Trimming pared 5 bases from V and 0 bases from J, leaving 11 bases between. This CDR3 is CASSLRAVSYEQYF. The CDR3 DNA sequence: TGTGCCAGCAGCCTCAGGGCCGTCTCCTACGAGCAGTACTTC. Combining the CDR3 with reference TRBV13 and TRBJ2-7 gives the whole variable domain AAGVIQSPRHLIKEKRETATLKCYPIPRHDTVYWYQQGPGQDPQFLISFYEKMQSDKGSIPDRFSAQQFSDYHSELNMSSLELGDSALYFCASSLRAVSYEQYFGPGTRLTVT.

The chain carries TRBV18 and TRBJ1-1; D possibly corresponds to TRBD1 (6 bases). The V and J ends lost 6 bases and 2 bases respectively, with 13 bases between them. The V gene's germline CDR1 is KGHSH and CDR2 LQKENI. The CDR3 has 14 residues. DNA for the CDR3: TGTGCCAGCTCCCTAGGACAGACTAACACTGAAGCTTTCTTT. This gives the protein CASSLGQTNTEAFF.

The chain employs TRBV9 and TRBJ2-1; D may be TRBD1 (5 bases). Germline CDR1 and CDR2: SGDLS and YYNGEE. This CDR3 region has 14 residues. The V gene lost 1 base and the J gene lost 5 bases, with 10 bases spanning the gap. CDR3 sequence: CASSVHSGNNEQFF. DNA for the CDR3: TGTGCCAGCAGCGTACATTCAGGGAACAATGAGCAGTTCTTC.

This clone was seen a few times. The rearrangement uses TRBV4-1 and TRBJ2-7; 9 bases agree with TRBD1. The CDR3 has 14 amino acids. Germline values: CDR1 MGHRA, CDR2 YSYEKL. V shed 4 bases and J 5 bases; nucleotides not matched to a gene: 6. DNA of the CDR3: TGCGCCAGCAGCCGGGGGACAGGGAACGACGAGCAGTACTTC. Amino acid sequence: CASSRGTGNDEQYF.

The chain combines TRBV10-3 with TRBJ2-1, with 10 positions matching TRBD2. The CDR3 is made up of 16 amino acids. The V gene end was trimmed by 4 bases and the J gene end by 2 bases; junction bases not matched to a gene: 5. The germline V gene encodes CDR1 ENHRY and CDR2 SYGVKD. The DNA of the CDR3 is TGTGCCATCAGTGGGGCTAGCGGGAGAACCTACAATGAGCAGTTCTTC. This codes for CAISGASGRTYNEQFF.

V and J are TRBV9 and TRBJ1-2; D remains unclear. V dropped 1 base and J dropped 1 base, with 11 bases sitting between them. Germline-derived CDR1 and CDR2 are SGDLS and YYNGEE. This CDR3 has 15 amino acids. The CDR3 loop is CASSVRDGGNYGYTF. CDR3 sequence (DNA): TGTGCCAGCAGCGTAAGAGACGGCGGTAACTATGGCTACACCTTC.

The chain couples TRBV19 to TRBJ2-3; TRBD2 is a possible D gene (5 bases). CDR1 is LNHDA, CDR2 SQIVND, per germline (reference sequence). Trimming removed 4 bases from V and 1 base from J, with 18 bases in between. The CDR3 extends over 17 amino acids. The CDR3 region has the DNA TGTGCCAGTAGTACCCCCGATGGGAGTCCCCGCACAGATACGCAGTATTTT. This codes for CASSTPDGSPRTDTQYF.

The V call is TRBV19, the J call TRBJ2-1, with D perhaps TRBD2 (6 bases). CDR1 and CDR2 (germline): LNHDA, SQIVND (reference sequence). Trimming took 7 bases from V and 5 from J, leaving 15 bases between them. The CDR3 extends over 14 amino acids. This CDR3 reads CASKRAGRHNEQFF. The CDR3 nucleotides read TGTGCCAGTAAGCGGGCGGGGCGCCACAATGAGCAGTTCTTC.

The table lists this clone with a few counts. V is TRBV7-9 and J is TRBJ2-1; TRBD2 aligns across 8 bases. The trim removed 5 bases at V and 4 bases at J, leaving 10 bases unmatched. Germline CDR1 is SEHNR and CDR2 is FQNEAQ (reference sequence). The CDR3 sequence is 16 residues long. The CDR3 DNA follows: TGTGCCAGCAGCCCCTGGGGCGGGAGGACGTACAATGAGCAGTTCTTC. It specifies CASSPWGGRTYNEQFF. The full variable domain, in which reference TRBV7-9 and TRBJ2-1 provide the parts outside the CDR3, is DTGVSQNPRHKITKRGQNVTFRCDPISEHNRLYWYRQTLGQGPEFLTYFQNEAQLEKSRLLSDRFSAERPKGSFSTLEIQRTEQGDSAMYLCASSPWGGRTYNEQFFGPGTRLTVL.

The chain carries TRBV4-3 and TRBJ1-4; no clear D gene. This CDR3 has 15 amino acids. Trimming shortened V by 5 bases and J by 0 bases, and 10 bases separated the two germline ends. Germline V lookup: CDR1 LGHNA, CDR2 YSLEER. CDR3 amino acids: CASSTYSSTNEKLFF. The CDR3 nucleotides are TGCGCCAGCAGCACATATTCGTCAACTAATGAAAAACTGTTTTTT.

The chain is built from TRBV2 and TRBJ1-4; tentatively, D is TRBD1 (5 bases). Trimming left V 7 bases short and J 6 bases short, with 12 bases between. Germline CDR1 is SNHLY and CDR2 is FYNNEI. CDR3 length equals 13 residues. CDR3 DNA: TGTGCCAGCAAAGGTGGAGGGGATGAAAAACTGTTTTTT. Amino acids: CASKGGGDEKLFF. The complete variable domain, with remaining parts taken from reference TRBV2 and TRBJ1-4, reads EPEVTQTPSHQVTQMGQEVILRCVPISNHLYFYWYRQILGQKVEFLVSFYNNEISEKSEIFDDQFSVERPDGSNFTLKIRSTKLEDSAMYFCASKGGGDEKLFFGSGTQLSVL.

This rearrangement joins TRBV25-1 to TRBJ2-7; D uncertain. Germline V gene data show CDR1 as MGHDK and CDR2 as SYGVNS. V was shortened by 5 bases and J by 2 bases, with 10 bases between the two germline ends. The CDR3 consists of 13 residues. CDR3 sequence (DNA): TGTGCCAGCAGTCCCGGGTCCACCTACGAGCAGTACTTC. Protein: CASSPGSTYEQYF.

The chain uses TRBV7-8 and TRBJ2-1, with 14 nucleotides matching TRBD2. This CDR3 has 17 residues. Germline loops: CDR1 SGHVS, CDR2 FQNEAQ. The ends lost 4 bases at V and 4 bases at J; junction bases unmatched: 6. The CDR3 coding sequence is TGTGCCAGCAGCTCTCGACTAGCGGGAGGGCGTTACAATGAGCAGTTCTTC. Translating gives CASSSRLAGGRYNEQFF.

This clone has just a few counts. This chain joins TRBV5-1 and TRBJ1-4; 8 bases fit TRBD1. J lost 0 bases, V lost 4 bases, and 5 bases had no gene match. Germline V gene lookup returns CDR1 SGHRS and CDR2 YFSETQ. The CDR3 runs 16 residues. CDR3 loop: CASSGPTGATNEKLFF. In DNA form, the CDR3 reads TGCGCCAGCAGCGGACCGACAGGGGCAACTAATGAAAAACTGTTTTTT.

This rearrangement joins TRBV6-5 to TRBJ2-7; 9 bases line up with TRBD1. This CDR3 is built from 16 residues. The junction had 15 bases not matched to a gene; V was cut back by 4 bases and J by 8 bases. The germline V gene encodes CDR1 MNHEY and CDR2 SVGAGI. CDR3 amino acids: CASSSGTGISYLQQYF. The CDR3 DNA sequence: TGTGCCAGCAGTTCCGGGACAGGGATATCCTACTTGCAGCAGTACTTC.

V is TRBV7-9 and J is TRBJ1-4, with 9 bases matching TRBD1. CDR3 length equals 15 residues. V shed 5 bases, J shed 5 bases, and the junction held 6 bases outside the gene matches. Germline V gene sequence: CDR1 SEHNR, CDR2 FQNEAQ (reference sequence). CDR3 bases: TGTGCCAGCAGCCTGACAGGGGGGTTCAATGAAAAACTGTTTTTT. Translation: CASSLTGGFNEKLFF.

The chain has TRBV4-1 and TRBJ1-1; 9 bases fit TRBD1. Trimming took 3 bases from V and 6 from J; bases not matched to a gene: 8. The germline CDR1 and CDR2 sequences are MGHRA and YSYEKL. The CDR3 has 15 residues. In DNA, the CDR3 is TGCGCCAGCAGCCACCCACAGGGGGCCCTCTCTGAAGCTTTCTTT. Amino acid sequence: CASSHPQGALSEAFF.

V gene TRBV4-1 combines with J gene TRBJ2-2; tentative D call: TRBD2 (5 bases). Germline CDR1 is MGHRA and CDR2 is YSYEKL. V was clipped by 4 bases and J by 1 base, with 10 bases between them. The CDR3 consists of 15 residues. The CDR3 here is CASSPREMNTGELFF. CDR3 sequence (DNA): TGCGCCAGCAGCCCGAGGGAGATGAACACCGGGGAGCTGTTTTTT.

The V call is TRBV19, the J call TRBJ2-5; D is perhaps TRBD1 (5 bases). There are 15 residues in the CDR3. In germline, CDR1 is LNHDA, CDR2 SQIVND (reference sequence). V lost 1 base to trimming and J lost 2 bases, with 11 bases between them. CDR3 amino acids: CASSIVGAGQETQYF. The CDR3 DNA follows: TGTGCCAGTAGTATAGTTGGGGCAGGGCAAGAGACCCAGTACTTC.

This clone has ten or more counts. The chain has TRBV6-6 and TRBJ1-4; no firm D call. The CDR3 spans 15 residues. The germline V and J ends were trimmed by 5 bases and 3 bases, with 13 bases remaining between them. In germline, CDR1 is MNHNY, CDR2 SVGAGI (reference sequence). The CDR3: CASSPTTSANEKLFF. The CDR3 DNA reads TGTGCCAGCAGTCCCACAACGTCAGCTAATGAAAAACTGTTTTTT.

J is TRBJ2-1 and V is TRBV18; TRBD2 matches 7 bases. This CDR3 has 16 residues. J was trimmed by 5 bases and V by 2 bases; bases with no gene match: 9. Germline CDR1 reads KGHSH; CDR2 reads LQKENI. The CDR3 DNA reads as TGTGCCAGCTCACCATCCATCCTAGCGGCTCACAATGAGCAGTTCTTC. Translation: CASSPSILAAHNEQFF. The full variable domain, completed using reference TRBV18 and TRBJ2-1, is NAGVMQNPRHLVRRRGQEARLRCSPMKGHSHVYWYRQLPEEGLKFMVYLQKENIIDESGMPKERFSAEFPKEGPSILRIQQVVRGDSAAYFCASSPSILAAHNEQFFGPGTRLTVL.

This chain uses TRBV7-9 with TRBJ2-2; D is uncertain. V dropped 1 base and J dropped 0 bases, with 6 bases sitting between them. CDR1 SEHNR and CDR2 FQNEAQ come from the germline V gene (reference sequence). CDR3 length equals 15 residues. The CDR3 region has the DNA TGTGCCAGCAGCTTAGAATCCGCGAACACCGGGGAGCTGTTTTTT. This codes for CASSLESANTGELFF.

J is TRBJ1-3 and V is TRBV25-1; possibly TRBD1 for D (5 bases). V lost 8 bases and J 0 bases, leaving 14 bases between the germline ends. Per germline, CDR1 MGHDK and CDR2 SYGVNS. CDR3 length: 15 residues. This chain's CDR3 is CASRGTEYSGNTIYF. CDR3 DNA sequence: TGTGCCAGCCGCGGGACGGAATACTCTGGAAACACCATATATTTT.